The 5 T cell receptor beta chains in this list originate from one sample, sequenced in a study of blood T cell repertoires in COVID-19. Sequencing used immunoSEQ multiplex PCR; TCRdb keeps in-frame clones, though not all of them. The sample has around 250,000 clones, 86% seen once. The source material was peripheral blood. These receptors all come from a man aged 40-49 years with active or convalescent COVID-19.

The V gene is TRBV5-6, the J gene TRBJ1-1; TRBD1 matches 8 bases. The CDR3 is 13 amino acids. CDR1 SGHDT and CDR2 YYEEEE come from the germline V gene. After removal of 6 bases from V and 4 bases from J, the junction contained 5 bases not matched to a gene. The CDR3 region has the DNA TGTGCCAGCACCCGGACAGGGATCACTGAAGCTTTCTTT. Translating it yields CASTRTGITEAFF.

This chain links TRBV25-1 with TRBJ1-2; 7 bases match TRBD1. V gave up 3 bases and J gave up 5 bases; unmatched junction bases: 9. Per germline, CDR1 MGHDK and CDR2 SYGVNS. This CDR3 comprises 15 residues. The CDR3 region is CASSDMQGGGYGYTF. The DNA of the CDR3 is TGTGCCAGCAGTGATATGCAGGGGGGAGGATATGGCTACACCTTC.

J is TRBJ1-5 and V is TRBV3-1 (or the pseudogene TRBV3-2); a possible D gene is TRBD1 (6 bases). V was shortened by 3 bases and J by 2 bases, with 8 bases between the two germline ends. Germline V lookup: CDR1 LGHDT, CDR2 YNNKEL (reference sequence). CDR3 length: 14 amino acids. CDR3 region: CASSHRGGNQPQHF. DNA for the CDR3: TGTGCCAGCAGCCACAGGGGAGGCAATCAGCCCCAGCATTTT.

The chain couples TRBV7-2 to TRBJ1-3; D may be TRBD1 (5 bases). Germline V lookup: CDR1 SGHTA, CDR2 FQGNSA. This CDR3 region has 16 residues. The ends were cut back, 2 bases at V and 0 bases at J, with 11 bases in the middle. The CDR3 loop is CASSLQGLYSGNTIYF. CDR3 nucleotides: TGTGCCAGCAGCTTACAGGGCCTCTACTCTGGAAACACCATATATTTT.

The chain is built from TRBV4-2 and TRBJ2-3, with 11 bases matching TRBD2. Germline V lookup: CDR1 LGHNA, CDR2 YNFKEQ. V gave up 4 bases and J gave up 1 base; unmatched junction bases: 4. The CDR3 runs 16 residues. The CDR3 spells CASSRPLAGGTDTQYF. Written as DNA, the CDR3 is TGTGCCAGCAGCCGACCACTAGCGGGGGGCACAGATACGCAGTATTTT.